The present T cell receptor beta chain was sequenced within a study of a mutant IDH1 vaccine in newly diagnosed glioma. Study-level information: Patients got their first vaccination 4-6 weeks after radiotherapy alone, or with temozolomide cycles.

Regarding time point: week 5, during vaccination. Vaccine doses each comprised 300 ug of mutant IDH1 20-mer peptide, with topical imiquimod. CDR1 is GTSNPN, CDR2 SVGIG, per germline (reference sequence). Trimming cost V 0 bases and J 7 bases, with 22 bases left between them. The CDR3 spans 16 residues. Sequencing used immunoSEQ multiplex PCR; TCRdb keeps in-frame clones, though not all of them. The sample contains about 53,000 clones, roughly 80% of which appear only once. Notes on the study in general: Pseudoprogression seemed unrelated to changes in top peripheral T cell clonotypes.

Note on this clone: What it binds is not known.

The clonotype was recovered from a woman aged 50 to 60 with glioma. The chain links TRBV30 to TRBJ2-7, with D unclear. Sample: PBMCs, taken from a glioma patient whose treatment included an IDH1 peptide vaccine. The CDR3 is CAWSVYPRQGLGEQYF. The DNA of the CDR3 is TGTGCCTGGAGTGTATATCCGAGACAAGGGCTGGGGGAGCAGTACTTC.